A single sample gave rise to the 30 T cell receptor beta chains below, sequenced in a study of T-cell reconstitution after alpha-beta-depleted transplantation in children. A TCRbeta library incorporating unique molecular identifiers was prepared. TCRdb re-analysed the PCR reads in MiXCR, keeping a single row per CDR3 protein. This sample has about 400,000 distinct CDR3 sequences; around 21% occur once, and the top ten carry around 4%. Sequenced here: PBMCs from the stem cell graft donor, sampled from the stem cell graft. These receptors came from a human donor who donated a stem cell graft to a child with acute myeloid leukemia.

The CDR3 region is CASSLTLAGTQYF. The DNA for the CDR3 is TGTGCCAGCAGCCTGACCTTAGCTGGGACCCAGTACTTC. The rearrangement links TRBV7-6 to TRBJ2-5; D not resolved. Deletions cut 5 bases from V and 7 bases from J, with 14 bases between. The CDR3 length is 13 residues. In germline, CDR1 is SGHVS, CDR2 FNYEAQ.

The rearrangement links TRBV19 to TRBJ1-2; D unclear. Trimming removed 5 bases from V and 1 base from J, with 8 bases in between. Germline V lookup: CDR1 LNHDA, CDR2 SQIVND (reference sequence). This CDR3 spans 13 amino acids. CDR3 nucleotide sequence: TGTGCCAGTAGTCACCAGAGTAACTATGGCTACACCTTC. Protein: CASSHQSNYGYTF.

The genes are TRBV12-3 or TRBV12-4 and TRBJ2-2, with D perhaps TRBD2 (5 bases). The CDR3 covers 13 residues. Trimming removed 7 bases from V and 6 bases from J, with 12 bases in between. CDR3 loop: CASKRPSAGELFF. CDR3 in DNA: TGTGCCAGCAAGCGGCCAAGCGCCGGGGAGCTGTTTTTT.

The chain links TRBV28 to TRBJ2-2; possible D gene TRBD1, 6 bases. The ends were cut back, 2 bases at V and 5 bases at J, with 12 bases in the middle. Germline CDR1 is MDHEN and CDR2 is SYDVKM. The CDR3 covers 15 residues. CDR3 coding DNA: TGTGCCAGCAGTTTAGGGGGCATTGGGACCGGGGAGCTGTTTTTT. This translates into CASSLGGIGTGELFF.

The CDR3 DNA reads TGTGCCAGCAGTTTACCGCCCTTCGAGCAGTACTTC. This sequence encodes CASSLPPFEQYF. V usage is TRBV12-3 or TRBV12-4 and J usage is TRBJ2-7; D not certain. The CDR3 extends over 12 amino acids. The V end was cut by 2 bases, the J end by 6 bases, with 8 bases between.

J is TRBJ2-5 and V is TRBV28; 8 bases are shared with TRBD2. Germline values: CDR1 MDHEN, CDR2 SYDVKM. V dropped 5 bases and J dropped 1; count of bases not matched to a gene: 3. There are 14 residues in the CDR3. In DNA form, the CDR3 reads TGTGCCAGCAGTCGGGGGGGAGTCCAAGAGACCCAGTACTTC. It yields the protein CASSRGGVQETQYF.

This clonotype came up a few times. This chain connects TRBV9 to TRBJ2-1; 10 nucleotides match TRBD2. There are 16 residues in the CDR3. V was pared by 3 bases and J by 9 bases, with 12 bases of the junction left unmatched. Germline CDR1 SGDLS, CDR2 YYNGEE. CDR3 nucleotides: TGTGCCAGCAGCGCTCGTCTAGCGGGAGTTAGCAGTGAGCAGTTCTTC. Its translation is CASSARLAGVSSEQFF.

This clonotype was found a few times. V and J are TRBV25-1 and TRBJ2-7; 8 bases match TRBD2. V was clipped by 6 bases and J by 2 bases; unmatched bases: 3. Germline V CDR1 and CDR2: MGHDK, SYGVNS. The CDR3 is 13 residues long. CDR3 nucleotide sequence: TGTGCCAGCAGCCGGGGGGGAGCCTACGAGCAGTACTTC. The encoded protein is CASSRGGAYEQYF.

This clonotype was seen at least ten times. V is TRBV29-1 and J is TRBJ2-2; TRBD2 is a possible D gene (5 bases). V was trimmed by 6 bases and J by 1 base, leaving 6 bases between them. The CDR3 is 12 residues long. Germline V gene data show CDR1 as SQVTM and CDR2 as ANQGSEA. The DNA for the CDR3 is TGCAGCGTAGCGGAGAACACCGGGGAGCTGTTTTTT. It yields the protein CSVAENTGELFF.

This clonotype has at least ten counts. The V and J genes are TRBV10-3 and TRBJ1-1, with D maybe TRBD1 (6 bases). Trimming took 10 bases from V and 6 from J, leaving 18 bases between them. CDR1 and CDR2 from the germline V gene are ENHRY and SYGVKD. The CDR3 has 13 amino acids. CDR3 bases: TGTGCCACCCTAGACAGGAATGCCCCTGAAGCTTTCTTT. Amino acids: CATLDRNAPEAFF.

This clonotype was recorded many times. The chain links TRBV7-9 to TRBJ2-1, with D unclear. The CDR3 extends over 14 amino acids. V was pared by 2 bases and J by 5 bases, with 10 bases between. Germline values: CDR1 SEHNR, CDR2 FQNEAQ (reference sequence). The CDR3 loop is CASSLPPGHNEQFF. CDR3 DNA sequence: TGTGCCAGCAGCTTACCCCCCGGCCACAATGAGCAGTTCTTC.

This clonotype has at least ten counts. V and J are TRBV27 and TRBJ2-5, with D perhaps being TRBD1 or TRBD2 (5 bases each). Trimming removed 3 bases at V and 5 bases at J, with 10 bases between. The CDR3 has 13 amino acids. Per germline, CDR1 MNHEY and CDR2 SMNVEV (reference sequence). The CDR3 here is CASSFGWGETQYF. In DNA, the CDR3 is TGTGCCAGCAGTTTTGGGTGGGGGGAGACCCAGTACTTC.

This chain joins TRBV28 and TRBJ2-1, with 16 bases that match TRBD2. The J segment lost 8 bases and the V segment lost 8 bases, leaving 12 bases of the junction unmatched. Germline CDR1 and CDR2: MDHEN and SYDVKM. The CDR3 spans 17 residues. The CDR3 DNA reads as TGTGCCAGCGCCCAGGGACTAGCGGGAGGGCCTGGGGATGAGCAGTTCTTC. Protein sequence: CASAQGLAGGPGDEQFF.

This sequence joins TRBV18 and TRBJ2-1, with 12 bases matching TRBD2. The CDR3 runs 16 residues. Losses at the gene ends were 6 bases for V and 3 bases for J; bases not matched to a gene: 6. The germline gives CDR1 KGHSH, CDR2 LQKENI. Here the CDR3 DNA reads TGTGCCAGCTCGCCTAGCGGGAGGGCATTCTACAATGAGCAGTTCTTC. Translating gives CASSPSGRAFYNEQFF. The variable domain in full, with the rest retrieved from reference TRBV18 and TRBJ2-1, is NAGVMQNPRHLVRRRGQEARLRCSPMKGHSHVYWYRQLPEEGLKFMVYLQKENIIDESGMPKERFSAEFPKEGPSILRIQQVVRGDSAAYFCASSPSGRAFYNEQFFGPGTRLTVL.

This chain joins TRBV20-1 and TRBJ2-1; TRBD2 aligns across 7 bases. V lost 4 bases, J lost 4 bases, and 7 bases stayed unmatched. The CDR3 runs to 14 residues. CDR1 is DFQATT and CDR2 is SNEGSKA in the germline V gene (reference sequence). The CDR3 loop is CSAMVRRGYNEQFF. CDR3 bases: TGCAGTGCTATGGTTCGGCGGGGGTACAATGAGCAGTTCTTC.

In this sample, this clonotype turned up a few times. The chain links TRBV6-5 to TRBJ2-5; tentative D call: TRBD2 (6 bases). V was clipped by 5 bases and J by 3 bases, with 13 bases between them. The germline CDR1 and CDR2 sequences are MNHEY and SVGAGI. CDR3 length equals 14 residues. For the CDR3, the DNA is TGTGCCAGCAGTCCGCGGGGTTCCAAAGAGACCCAGTACTTC. Its protein product is CASSPRGSKETQYF.

The chain recombines TRBV7-2 with TRBJ2-5; the D is unclear. CDR1 is SGHTA, CDR2 FQGNSA, per germline. The CDR3 runs 14 residues. V was clipped by 1 base and J by 5 bases, with 11 bases between them. In DNA, the CDR3 is TGTGCCAGCAGCTTAGTGGAAGGCCACGAGACCCAGTACTTC. Translation: CASSLVEGHETQYF. The full variable domain, its missing parts supplied by reference TRBV7-2 and TRBJ2-5, is GAGVSQSPSNKVTEKGKDVELRCDPISGHTALYWYRQSLGQGLEFLIYFQGNSAPDKSGLPSDRFSAERTGGSVSTLTIQRTQQEDSAVYLCASSLVEGHETQYFGPGTRLLVL.

This clonotype was counted at least ten times. The genes are TRBV6-1 and TRBJ1-1; 9 positions agree with TRBD1. Germline CDR1 MNHNS, CDR2 SASEGT. V lost 6 bases, J lost 9 bases, and 11 bases stayed unmatched. The CDR3 runs to 14 residues. This CDR3 reads CASRESGTGFQAFF. The DNA of the CDR3 is TGTGCCAGCAGGGAGTCCGGGACAGGGTTTCAAGCTTTCTTT.

This clonotype was detected ten times or more. The chain links TRBV12-3 or TRBV12-4 to TRBJ2-1; the D is unclear. V was pared by 2 bases and J by 5 bases, with 4 bases between. The CDR3 sequence is 12 residues long. The CDR3 region is CASSLKNNEQFF. As DNA, the CDR3 is TGTGCCAGCAGTTTAAAAAACAATGAGCAGTTCTTC.

The V call is TRBV27, the J call TRBJ2-3, with D perhaps matching TRBD2 (5 bases). The CDR3 spans 14 residues. Looked up from germline, CDR1 is MNHEY and CDR2 is SMNVEV (reference sequence). V was pared by 6 bases and J by 0 bases, with 10 bases between. For the CDR3, the DNA is TGTGCCAGCAGACCACTAGGGAGCACAGATACGCAGTATTTT. Protein product: CASRPLGSTDTQYF.

The J gene is TRBJ2-1, the V gene TRBV3-1; a weak D match, TRBD2 (6 bases). Germline values: CDR1 LGHDT, CDR2 YNNKEL (reference sequence). V gave up 1 base and J gave up 0 bases, with 13 bases separating them. The CDR3 covers 17 residues. The CDR3 sequence is CASSQVQLASSYNEQFF. CDR3 in DNA: TGTGCCAGCAGCCAAGTCCAACTAGCCAGCTCCTACAATGAGCAGTTCTTC.

On this clonotype itself: A junction end diverges from the germline sequence, so it may reflect a read error. The chain has TRBV20-1 and TRBJ2-5; 10 bases are shared with TRBD1. This CDR3 has 14 amino acids. Germline CDR1 is DFQATT and CDR2 is SNEGSKA (reference sequence). Here the CDR3 DNA reads TGCAGTGCTTTGGGACAGGGGTACCAAGAGACCCACTACTTC. Translated: CSALGQGYQETHYF.

The V call is TRBV15, the J call TRBJ2-1, with 9 bases fitting TRBD2. With 2 bases clipped from V and 5 bases from J, the junction kept 13 bases outside the gene matches. Per the germline V gene, CDR1 is LNHNV and CDR2 is YYDKDF (reference sequence). This CDR3 is built from 18 residues. Here the CDR3 DNA reads TGTGCCACCAGCAGAAAGGTCGCAGCGGGAGGCCTAGACAATGAGCAGTTCTTC. Protein: CATSRKVAAGGLDNEQFF. The variable domain in full, completed from reference TRBV15 and TRBJ2-1, reads DAMVIQNPRYQVTQFGKPVTLSCSQTLNHNVMYWYQQKSSQAPKLLFHYYDKDFNNEADTPDNFQSRRPNTSFCFLDIRSPGLGDTAMYLCATSRKVAAGGLDNEQFFGPGTRLTVL.

This clonotype was picked up many times. The chain uses TRBV12-3 or TRBV12-4 and TRBJ1-5; no definite D call. The CDR3 runs to 14 residues. The V gene lost 3 bases and the J gene lost 6 bases, with 12 bases spanning the gap. In DNA, the CDR3 is TGTGCCAGCAGTTTGGGAGCAGGCGTTCAGCCCCAGCATTTT. Residues: CASSLGAGVQPQHF.

In DNA form, the CDR3 reads TGTGCCAGCAGTTTATACCCTACTAGCGGCGAGTCGAACACCGGGGAGCTGTTTTTT. This sequence encodes CASSLYPTSGESNTGELFF. V and J are TRBV27 and TRBJ2-2, with 8 bases aligning to TRBD2. The V gene end was trimmed by 1 base and the J gene end by 0 bases; junction bases not matched to a gene: 10. CDR1 and CDR2 from the germline V gene are MNHEY and SMNVEV (reference sequence). This CDR3 has 19 amino acids.

This sequence joins TRBV12-3 or TRBV12-4 and TRBJ1-5; D call uncertain. The germline V and J ends were trimmed by 6 bases and 7 bases, with 13 bases remaining between them. CDR3 length: 13 amino acids. DNA for the CDR3: TGTGCCAGCAGAGCAGGTGAGGGACAGCCCCAGCATTTT. Amino acid sequence: CASRAGEGQPQHF.

This clonotype was counted ten times or more. V and J are TRBV24-1 and TRBJ1-3; D is possibly TRBD1 (6 bases). CDR3 length: 15 residues. Trimming shortened V by 0 bases and J by 8 bases, and 13 bases separated the two germline ends. Germline-derived CDR1 and CDR2 are KGHDR and SFDVKD. The CDR3 loop is CATSDLLWGAYTIYF. In DNA form, the CDR3 reads TGTGCCACCAGTGATTTGCTTTGGGGGGCATACACCATATATTTT.

V is TRBV5-1 and J is TRBJ1-4; D not resolved. The V gene's germline CDR1 is SGHRS and CDR2 YFSETQ. The V end lost 2 bases, the J end lost 6 bases, and 2 bases lay between the germline ends. This CDR3 has 11 residues. The CDR3 spells CASSFDEKLFF. The CDR3 nucleotides read TGCGCCAGCAGCTTTGATGAAAAACTGTTTTTT.

This chain connects TRBV4-1 to TRBJ2-3; 8 bases match TRBD2. This CDR3 is 15 amino acids long. V lost 1 base and J lost 6; bases outside the gene matches: 6. The germline CDR1 and CDR2 sequences are MGHRA and YSYEKL. CDR3 sequence reads: CASSQVGLAGDTQYF. Written as DNA, the CDR3 is TGCGCCAGCAGCCAAGTAGGACTAGCCGGCGATACGCAGTATTTT.

The J gene is TRBJ1-1, the V gene TRBV11-3; D gene ambiguous. Trimming removed 5 bases at V and 0 bases at J, with 13 bases between. The CDR3 has 15 amino acids. The germline V gene encodes CDR1 SGHNT and CDR2 YENEEA. CDR3 amino acids: CASSLPILMNTEAFF. The CDR3 DNA sequence: TGTGCCAGCAGCCTACCGATCTTGATGAACACTGAAGCTTTCTTT.